Here is one T cell receptor delta chain with its context. The antigen it recognizes is unknown. Qualities for individual bases were not recorded, and no much larger clone is one base off. The data were taken from a study of gamma-delta T cells after stem cell transplantation (dated by TCRdb to the mid-2010s). V is cut by 2 bases and J by 3 bases, and the space between the germline ends is 23 bases. As encoded in the germline V gene, CDR1 is NSMFDY while CDR2 is ISSIKDK. The CDR3 numbers 17 residues from cysteine through phenylalanine. Of all the DNA, just the CDR3 is kept, 51 bases in frame from base 1. The library relied on RT-PCR. Sequencing used an Illumina MiSeq. TCRdb reran clone calling on the public reads with CATT; rows sharing one DNA sequence were then combined. Present in this sample are some 13,000 delta-chain clones, about 30% of which were seen just once. 3% to 4% of the sample is held by the ten biggest clonotypes.

The TCR comes from a human donor. It is not recorded whose cells these are; they may come from a transplant donor. Specimen: gamma-delta T cells. The rearranged segments are TRAV29/DV5 and TRDJ1; TRDD3 is a possible D gene, resting on 6 matching bases. The DNA sequence is TGTGCAGCAAGATGGTACTTTAACGAAATGGGGGCCGATAAACTCATCTTT. It specifies CAARWYFNEMGADKLIF.